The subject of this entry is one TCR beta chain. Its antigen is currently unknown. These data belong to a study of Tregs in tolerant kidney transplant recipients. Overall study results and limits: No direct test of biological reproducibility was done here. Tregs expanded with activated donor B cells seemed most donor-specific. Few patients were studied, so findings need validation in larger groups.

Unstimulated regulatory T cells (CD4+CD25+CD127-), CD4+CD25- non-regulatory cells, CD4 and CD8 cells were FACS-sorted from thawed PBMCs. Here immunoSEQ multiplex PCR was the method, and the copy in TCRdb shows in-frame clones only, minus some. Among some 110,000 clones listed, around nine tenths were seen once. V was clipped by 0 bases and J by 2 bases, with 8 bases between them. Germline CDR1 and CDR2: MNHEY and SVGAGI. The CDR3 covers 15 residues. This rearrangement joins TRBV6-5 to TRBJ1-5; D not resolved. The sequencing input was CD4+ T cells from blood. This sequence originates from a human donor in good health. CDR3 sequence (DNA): TGTGCCAGCAGTTACTCAAGGTTCGGCAATCAGCCCCAGCATTTT. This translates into CASSYSRFGNQPQHF.